Each of the 3 T cell receptor beta chains below was sequenced from the same sample in a study of T cell repertoires in cytomegalovirus infection. In TCRdb, the reads were re-called with MiXCR into one record per CDR3 protein. In the table there are more than 350,000 distinct CDR3 sequences, 30% to 40% of which are singletons. Sequencing was performed on PBMCs. The receptors originated from a human donor in good health (CMV status not recorded). Some clones in this sample may be carry-over from other donors' samples.

With regard to this clonotype: Since the CDR3 does not end with the conserved phenylalanine or tryptophan, this likely comes from a read error. J is TRBJ2-5 and V is TRBV10-3; TRBD1 is a possible D gene (6 bases). The V and J ends lost 4 bases and 1 base respectively, with 16 bases between them. CDR3 length: 16 amino acids. Germline assignment: CDR1 ENHRY and CDR2 SYGVKD. The CDR3 bases are TGTGCCATCAGTGCTTCCCAGGGGCGAGGCCAAGAGACCCAGTACTTA. Protein sequence: CAISASQGRGQETQYL.

This clonotype was found a few times. The rearrangement uses TRBV20-1 and TRBJ2-1; D is unclear. Germline V gives CDR1 DFQATT, CDR2 SNEGSKA (reference sequence). The CDR3 contains 13 residues. Trimming pared 4 bases from V and 1 base from J, leaving 8 bases between. The CDR3 spells CSATQPSYNEQFF. The CDR3, as DNA: TGCAGTGCTACCCAGCCTTCCTACAATGAGCAGTTCTTC.

The chain uses TRBV5-3 and TRBJ2-5; D might be TRBD2 (6 bases). TRBV5-3 is recorded as an ORF, its role being uncertain. The CDR3 runs to 14 residues. Trimming took 8 bases from V and 2 from J, leaving 16 bases between them. CDR3 region: CASSVRDSQETQYF. The CDR3 nucleotides are TGTGCCAGCAGCGTCCGGGACTCGCAAGAGACCCAGTACTTC.